Listed below are T cell receptor beta chains from one sample, sequenced in a study of blood T cell repertoires in COVID-19. This table comes from immunoSEQ multiplex PCR, and its TCRdb copy is limited to in-frame clones, with some not included. The sample has some 130,000 clones, about 90% seen once; the top ten hold less than 4.5%. The sequenced sample was peripheral blood. These receptors originate from a woman aged 60-75 years with acute or convalescent COVID-19. Each CDR3 is given with its conserved first and last residue. The D gene is left open where the match is weak. The size field is filled for only some rows; it gives once, few, many or a size class.

d_gene	v_gene	j_gene	abundance	len	CDR3aa	CDR3nt
TRBD2	TRBV6-5	TRBJ2-3	.	16	CASSYSSGRSTDTQYF	TGTGCCAGCAGTTACTCGAGCGGGAGGAGTACAGATACGCAGTATTTT
TRBD2	TRBV18	TRBJ2-7	.	15	CASSPTEGGRSEQYF	TGTGCCAGCTCCCCCACGGAGGGCGGGAGATCCGAGCAGTACTTC
.	TRBV18	TRBJ1-1	.	14	CASSPAGPAFEAFF	TGTGCCAGCTCACCGGCAGGGCCAGCGTTTGAAGCTTTCTTT
.	TRBV12-3/TRBV12-4	TRBJ2-7	.	12	CASSLGYYEQYF	TGTGCCAGCAGTTTAGGTTACTACGAGCAGTACTTC
TRBD2	TRBV6-6	TRBJ2-7	.	17	CASSPGLAGLSSYEQYF	TGTGCCAGCAGTCCGGGACTAGCGGGGTTAAGCTCCTACGAGCAGTACTTC
TRBD1	TRBV2	TRBJ1-6	.	14	CASRGTGLNSPLHF	TGTGCCAGCAGGGGGACAGGGTTGAATTCACCCCTCCACTTT
TRBD2	TRBV9	TRBJ2-5	.	15	CASSGLAGPQETQYF	TGTGCCAGCAGCGGATTAGCGGGGCCCCAAGAGACCCAGTACTTC
.	TRBV5-1	TRBJ1-2	.	18	CASSFEGRGIATNYGYTF	TGCGCCAGCAGCTTTGAGGGTAGGGGGATCGCTACTAACTATGGCTACACCTTC
.	TRBV7-7	TRBJ2-2	.	14	CASSLVQGSGELFF	TGTGCTAGCAGCTTAGTTCAGGGAAGCGGGGAGCTGTTTTTT
.	TRBV19	TRBJ1-2	.	17	CASSIWAAGGANYGYTF	TGTGCCAGTAGTATTTGGGCCGCAGGAGGAGCTAACTATGGCTACACCTTC
.	TRBV2	TRBJ2-1	.	12	CASSEVRGEQFF	TGTGCCAGCAGTGAGGTCCGAGGTGAGCAGTTCTTC
.	TRBV24-1	TRBJ1-1	few	13	CATVGDSGTEAFF	TGTGCCACCGTGGGGGACTCAGGGACTGAAGCTTTCTTT
TRBD2	TRBV7-3	TRBJ2-1	few	15	CASSLGTSAQNEQFF	TGTGCCAGCAGCCTAGGGACTAGCGCCCAGAATGAGCAGTTCTTC
.	TRBV27	TRBJ1-2	.	13	CASSFGGNYGYTF	TGTGCCAGCAGTTTCGGGGGTAACTATGGCTACACCTTC
.	TRBV27	TRBJ2-5	.	18	CASSLSLNRVYLQETQYF	TGTGCCAGCAGTTTATCCCTAAACAGGGTATACCTCCAAGAGACCCAGTACTTC
TRBD1	TRBV29-1	TRBJ2-7	.	14	CSVGGAGGPYEQYF	TGCAGCGTTGGGGGGGCAGGGGGCCCCTACGAGCAGTACTTC
TRBD1	TRBV6-5	TRBJ2-1	.	15	CASSPGQGGYNEQFF	TGTGCCAGCAGTCCCGGACAGGGGGGCTACAATGAGCAGTTCTTC
.	TRBV12-3/TRBV12-4	TRBJ1-1	.	13	CASNPVGGVEAFF	TGTGCCAGCAACCCAGTGGGGGGGGTTGAAGCTTTCTTT
.	TRBV11-2	TRBJ1-3	.	15	CASSARLTSGNTIYF	TGTGCCAGCAGCGCCAGACTTACATCTGGAAACACCATATATTTT
.	TRBV25-1	TRBJ2-1	once	14	CACQGGGRYNEQFF	TGTGCCTGCCAGGGGGGTGGGAGGTACAATGAGCAGTTCTTC
TRBD1	TRBV5-8	TRBJ1-5	.	13	CASSTDRVQPQHF	TGTGCCAGCAGTACGGACAGGGTCCAGCCCCAGCATTTT
TRBD2	TRBV3-1/TRBV3-2	TRBJ2-3	.	17	CASSQETTSERTDTQYF	TGTGCCAGCAGCCAAGAGACGACTAGCGAGCGCACAGATACGCAGTATTTT
.	TRBV7-2	TRBJ1-1	.	13	CASSPQVNTEAFF	TGTGCCAGCAGCCCCCAGGTGAACACTGAAGCTTTCTTT
.	TRBV6-1	TRBJ1-1	once	16	CASSELGPRGFPEAFF	TGTGCCAGCAGTGAATTGGGGCCCAGGGGATTTCCTGAAGCTTTCTTT
.	TRBV6-1	TRBJ1-3	.	14	CASSEGRDPNTIYF	TGTGCCAGCAGTGAAGGGAGGGATCCAAACACCATATATTTT
TRBD2	TRBV7-8	TRBJ2-1	.	19	CASSSPGTSGKSSYNEQFF	TGTGCCAGCAGCTCACCCGGGACTAGCGGTAAAAGCTCCTACAATGAGCAGTTCTTC